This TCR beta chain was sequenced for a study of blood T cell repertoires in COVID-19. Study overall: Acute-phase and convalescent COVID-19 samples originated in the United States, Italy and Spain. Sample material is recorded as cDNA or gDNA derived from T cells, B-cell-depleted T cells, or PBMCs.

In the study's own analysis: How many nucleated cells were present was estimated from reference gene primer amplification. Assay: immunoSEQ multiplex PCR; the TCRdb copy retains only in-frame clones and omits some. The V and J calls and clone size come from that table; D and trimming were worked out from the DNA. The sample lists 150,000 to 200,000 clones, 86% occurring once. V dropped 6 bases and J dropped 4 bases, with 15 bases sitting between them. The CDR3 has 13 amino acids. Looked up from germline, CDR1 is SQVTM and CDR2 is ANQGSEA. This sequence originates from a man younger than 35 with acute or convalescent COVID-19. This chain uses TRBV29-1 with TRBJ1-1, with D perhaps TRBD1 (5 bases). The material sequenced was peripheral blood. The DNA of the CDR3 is TGCAGCGTCGCAAATCGGCAGGGCACTGAAGCTTTCTTT. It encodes CSVANRQGTEAFF.